This T cell receptor (beta chain) was sequenced for a study of blood T cell repertoires in COVID-19. Germline V lookup: CDR1 SEHNR, CDR2 FQNEAQ (reference sequence). Trimming removed 1 base from V and 1 base from J, with 7 bases in between. The CDR3 spans 14 residues. This clone was recorded a few times. TCRdb's copy holds only in-frame clones and misses some; the assay was immunoSEQ multiplex PCR. The sample includes 250,000 to 400,000 clones, more than 70% of them seen just once. The sequenced material came from peripheral blood. V gene TRBV7-9 combines with J gene TRBJ2-5, with D perhaps TRBD1 (5 bases). The sequence was obtained from a woman in her thirties with COVID-19, enrolled during active disease. CDR3 loop: CASSLGQLQETQYF. The CDR3 coding sequence is TGTGCCAGCAGCTTAGGACAGCTCCAAGAGACCCAGTACTTC.